This T cell receptor beta chain was identified during a study of shared clonotypes between healthy human individuals. Profiled with immunoSEQ multiplex PCR; TCRdb holds only in-frame clones, not every one. The data show roughly 700,000 clones, around 90% seen once. Per the germline V gene, CDR1 is MNHNS and CDR2 is SASEGT. The CDR3 loop spans 15 amino acids. V lost 2 bases and J 2 bases, leaving 13 bases between the germline ends. This clone was seen a few times. What it binds is not known. Study-level points and caveats: With several donors compared, around 5.4% of naive CD4 clonotypes were shared.

The chain uses TRBV6-1 and TRBJ2-7; the D is unclear. The specimen was memory CD8+ T cells from PBMCs. Subset here: CD45RO+ cells pooled with CCR7-negative TemRA cells. This TCR derives from a man aged 18 to 30 in good health. Some clones in this sample may be carry-over from other donors' samples. DNA for the CDR3: TGTGCCAGCAGTGAACTTACAGTCCCGGCCTACGAGCAGTACTTC. Encoded protein: CASSELTVPAYEQYF.